The clone carrying this T cell receptor (beta chain) was picked up one time. Version v3.0 of the immunoSEQ assay was performed at survey level. Profiled with immunoSEQ multiplex PCR; TCRdb holds only in-frame clones, not every one. The table records some 17,000 clones, roughly 71% of them present only once. The source of the sample is a study of long-term antiretroviral therapy in people with HIV. The sample consisted of unsorted PBMCs, taken about 2.5 years before starting antiretroviral therapy. The TCR was taken from a woman in her forties or fifties with HIV.

The CDR3 region has the DNA TGTGCCAGCAGGAGCGGGGGCGCGGCAGATACGCAGTATTTT. Amino acid sequence: CASRSGGAADTQYF. V gene TRBV7-9 combines with J gene TRBJ2-3, with TRBD2 matching 8 bases. The V segment lost 6 bases and the J segment 4 bases; nucleotides outside the gene matches: 6. CDR3 length: 14 residues. Germline loops: CDR1 SEHNR, CDR2 FQNEAQ (reference sequence).